This T cell receptor (beta chain) originates from a study of monozygotic twins with inflammatory bowel disease. TCRdb re-analyzed the 5' RACE reads; it lists each CDR3 protein once, without DNA. This sample contains about 300,000 distinct CDR3 sequences. The CDR3 extends over 13 amino acids. CDR1 and CDR2 (germline): SGHRS, YFSETQ. This TCR was sampled from a human donor with ulcerative colitis or Crohn's disease, or a healthy co-twin of an affected twin (not recorded which). The material sequenced was blood. The chain has TRBV5-1 and TRBJ1-2; TCRdb calls TRBD1, which cannot be checked without DNA. The CDR3 spells CASSLQGFYGYTF.